The 6 T cell receptor beta chains below come from one sample, sequenced in a study of T cell responses to AZD1222 COVID-19 vaccine. Assay: immunoSEQ multiplex PCR; the TCRdb copy retains only in-frame clones and omits some. The table for this sample gives about 140,000 clones. Specimen: peripheral blood. Receptor source: an adult in good health.

The V call is TRBV19, the J call TRBJ1-6; a possible D gene is TRBD1 (6 bases). Per germline, CDR1 LNHDA and CDR2 SQIVND (reference sequence). Trimming shortened V by 3 bases and J by 9 bases, and 18 bases separated the two germline ends. The CDR3 runs to 16 residues. The CDR3 reads CASSIILGGGSSPLHF. The CDR3 nucleotides are TGTGCCAGTAGTATCATCCTCGGAGGGGGGAGTTCACCCCTCCACTTT.

The chain recombines TRBV30 with TRBJ1-4; D is perhaps TRBD1 (6 bases). This CDR3 is built from 13 residues. V was clipped by 3 bases and J by 7 bases, with 12 bases between them. The germline V gene encodes CDR1 GTSNPN and CDR2 SVGIG (reference sequence). CDR3 coding DNA: TGTGCCTGGAGAGGCAGGGGAGGTGAAAAACTGTTTTTT. This gives the protein CAWRGRGGEKLFF.

CDR3 sequence reads: CASSLGLATGELFF. The CDR3 DNA reads as TGTGCCAGCAGCTTAGGTCTAGCCACCGGGGAGCTGTTTTTT. The chain is built from TRBV13 and TRBJ2-2; TRBD2 might be the D (5 bases). This CDR3 region has 14 residues. With 0 bases removed from V and 4 bases from J, the gap between germline ends came to 6 bases. CDR1 and CDR2 (germline): PRHDT, FYEKMQ (reference sequence).

This chain connects TRBV19 to TRBJ2-2; TRBD1 might be the D (6 bases). Germline-derived CDR1 and CDR2 are LNHDA and SQIVND (reference sequence). The CDR3 extends over 15 amino acids. V lost 5 bases, J lost 2 bases, and 12 bases lay in between. The chain's CDR3 is CASSPTQGNTGELFF. CDR3 in DNA: TGTGCCAGTAGTCCGACACAGGGAAACACCGGGGAGCTGTTTTTT.

The rearrangement uses TRBV18 and TRBJ2-7, with D possibly matching TRBD1 (6 bases). The CDR3 has 14 amino acids. The germline V gene encodes CDR1 KGHSH and CDR2 LQKENI. Trimming shortened V by 6 bases and J by 1 base, and 13 bases separated the two germline ends. CDR3 sequence (DNA): TGTGCCAGCTCCCCGACAGGCCGATCCTACGAGCAGTACTTC. Residues: CASSPTGRSYEQYF. The full variable domain, completed using reference TRBV18 and TRBJ2-7, is NAGVMQNPRHLVRRRGQEARLRCSPMKGHSHVYWYRQLPEEGLKFMVYLQKENIIDESGMPKERFSAEFPKEGPSILRIQQVVRGDSAAYFCASSPTGRSYEQYFGPGTRLTVT.

V and J are TRBV5-8 and TRBJ2-5; a weak D match, TRBD2 (5 bases). The CDR3 has 16 residues. The V and J ends lost 1 base and 2 bases respectively, with 15 bases between them. CDR1 is SGHTS, CDR2 YDEGEE, per germline. This CDR3 reads CASSLTSTAEQETQYF. CDR3 sequence (DNA): TGTGCCAGCAGCTTGACTAGTACAGCCGAACAAGAGACCCAGTACTTC.